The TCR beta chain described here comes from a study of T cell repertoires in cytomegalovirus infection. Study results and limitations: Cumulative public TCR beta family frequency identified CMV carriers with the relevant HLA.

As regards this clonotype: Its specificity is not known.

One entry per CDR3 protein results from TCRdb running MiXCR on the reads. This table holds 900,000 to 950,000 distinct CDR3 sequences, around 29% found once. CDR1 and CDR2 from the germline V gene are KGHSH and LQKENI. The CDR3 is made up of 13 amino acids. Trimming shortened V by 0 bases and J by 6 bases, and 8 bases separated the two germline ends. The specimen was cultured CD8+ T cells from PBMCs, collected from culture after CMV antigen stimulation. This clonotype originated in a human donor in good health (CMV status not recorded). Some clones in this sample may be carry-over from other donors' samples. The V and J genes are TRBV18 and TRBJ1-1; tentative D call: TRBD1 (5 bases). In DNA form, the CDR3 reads TGTGCCAGCTCACCACCGGGGACGGCTGAAGCTTTCTTT. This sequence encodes CASSPPGTAEAFF.